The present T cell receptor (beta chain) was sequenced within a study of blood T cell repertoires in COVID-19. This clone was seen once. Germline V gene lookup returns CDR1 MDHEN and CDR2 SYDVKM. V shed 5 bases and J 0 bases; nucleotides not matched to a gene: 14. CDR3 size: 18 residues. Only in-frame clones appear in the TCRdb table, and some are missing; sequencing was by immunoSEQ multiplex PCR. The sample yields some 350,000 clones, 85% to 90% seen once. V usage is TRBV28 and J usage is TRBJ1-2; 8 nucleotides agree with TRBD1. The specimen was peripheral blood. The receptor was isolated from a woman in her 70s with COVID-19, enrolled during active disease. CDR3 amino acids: CASSRAGGLYITNYGYTF. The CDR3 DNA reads TGTGCCAGCAGTCGCGCAGGGGGCCTATATATAACTAACTATGGCTACACCTTC.